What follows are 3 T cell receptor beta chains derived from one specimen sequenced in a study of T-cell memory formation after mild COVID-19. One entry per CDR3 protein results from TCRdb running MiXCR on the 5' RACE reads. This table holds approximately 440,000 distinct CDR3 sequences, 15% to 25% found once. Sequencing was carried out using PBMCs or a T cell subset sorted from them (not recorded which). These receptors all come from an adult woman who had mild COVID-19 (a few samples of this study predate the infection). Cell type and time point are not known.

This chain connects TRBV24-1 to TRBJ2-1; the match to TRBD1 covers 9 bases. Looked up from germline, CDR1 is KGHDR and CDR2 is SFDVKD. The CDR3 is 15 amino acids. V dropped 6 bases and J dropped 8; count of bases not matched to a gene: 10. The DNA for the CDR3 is TGTGCCACCAGTCACGTAGGACAGGGGATCTATGAGCAGTTCTTC. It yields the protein CATSHVGQGIYEQFF.

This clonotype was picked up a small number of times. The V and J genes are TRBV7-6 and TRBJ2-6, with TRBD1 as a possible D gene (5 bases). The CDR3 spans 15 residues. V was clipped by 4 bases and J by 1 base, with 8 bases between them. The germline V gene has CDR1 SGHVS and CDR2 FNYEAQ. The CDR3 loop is CASSSRVSGANVLTF. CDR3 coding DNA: TGTGCCAGCAGCTCCAGGGTTTCTGGGGCCAACGTCCTGACTTTC.

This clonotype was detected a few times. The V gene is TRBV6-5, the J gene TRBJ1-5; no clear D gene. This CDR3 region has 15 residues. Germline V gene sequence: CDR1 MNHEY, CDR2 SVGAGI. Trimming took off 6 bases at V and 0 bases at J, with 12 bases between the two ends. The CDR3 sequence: CASRAGFYSNQPQHF. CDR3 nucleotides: TGTGCCAGCAGGGCAGGTTTTTATAGCAATCAGCCCCAGCATTTT.